Shown below are 4 T cell receptor beta chains from a single sample sequenced in a study of T-cell reconstitution after alpha-beta-depleted transplantation in children listed by TCRdb under 2016. Interpreted using the paper, the treatment or condition label stands for: allogeneic hematopoietic cell transplantation with graft depleted of TCRalphabeta T cells and CD19 B cells. Libraries came from PCR. Sequencing instrument: Illumina HiSeq 2500. Molecular barcoding was employed in the preparation of TCR libraries, with unique molecular identifiers being used to normalize TCRbeta repertoire quantification. TCRdb trimmed the raw reads at Q25, called clones with MiXCR and kept productive beta chains. Rows matching on CDR3 protein sequence are summarized as one entry with the most common DNA and genes. The sample profile shows under 300,000 distinct CDR3 sequences; under 14% of them were found once. The ten largest make up 20% to 25% of the sample.

The sample consisted of peripheral blood, taken 180 days after TCRalphabeta/CD19-depleted stem cell transplant. These receptors originate from a male patient aged 2-15 years who had a stem cell transplant for chronic granulomatous disease, so the T cells may come from the graft donor.

This clonotype was counted a few times. The chain carries TRBV2 and TRBJ2-3; TRBD1 aligns across 7 bases. J gave up 0 bases and V 10 bases, and 7 bases lay outside the gene matches. The CDR3 loop spans 14 amino acids. Germline-derived CDR1 and CDR2 are SNHLY and FYNNEI. CDR3 bases: TGTGCCAACAAAAGGACAGGAAGCACAGATACGCAGTATTTT. Its translation is CANKRTGSTDTQYF.

This clonotype showed up many times. The chain has TRBV18 and TRBJ2-5; no definite D call. V dropped 5 bases and J dropped 1 base, with 5 bases sitting between them. Germline-derived CDR1 and CDR2 are KGHSH and LQKENI. There are 12 residues in the CDR3. This chain's CDR3 is CASSTSQETQYF. CDR3 nucleotide sequence: TGTGCCAGCTCAACCTCCCAAGAGACCCAGTACTTC.

There are many counts of this clonotype. The chain combines TRBV29-1 with TRBJ2-7; 8 bases match TRBD1. The germline gives CDR1 SQVTM, CDR2 ANQGSEA. This CDR3 has 13 amino acids. V gave up 2 bases and J gave up 7 bases; unmatched junction bases: 7. The CDR3 loop reads CSVESSRGREQYF. In nucleotides, the CDR3 is TGCAGCGTTGAATCTTCCAGGGGGCGTGAGCAGTACTTC.

The table lists this clonotype with many counts. The chain joins TRBV20-1 to TRBJ2-7; TRBD1 aligns across 7 bases. With 4 bases clipped from V and 2 bases from J, the junction kept 8 bases outside the gene matches. Germline CDR1 is DFQATT and CDR2 is SNEGSKA (reference sequence). The CDR3 contains 14 residues. This CDR3 reads CSAKGWDSPYEQYF. In DNA form, the CDR3 reads TGCAGTGCTAAGGGGTGGGACAGTCCCTACGAGCAGTACTTC.